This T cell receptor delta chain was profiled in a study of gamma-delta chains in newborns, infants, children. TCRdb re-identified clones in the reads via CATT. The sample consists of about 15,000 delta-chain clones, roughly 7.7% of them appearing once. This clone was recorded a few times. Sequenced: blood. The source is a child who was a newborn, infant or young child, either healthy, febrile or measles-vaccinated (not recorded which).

CDR3 sequence (DNA): TGTGCCTGTGATTCTACTGGGGGCTCCCGAAGCTCCTGGGACACCCGACAGATGTTTTTC. Protein: CACDSTGGSRSSWDTRQMFF. This rearrangement joins TRDV2 to TRDJ3, with TRDD3 matching over 8 bases. The CDR3 is made up of 20 amino acids. V trimming: 4 bases; J trimming: 0 bases; junction bases outside the gene matches: 13. Germline CDR1 GEAIGNYY, CDR2 EKD.